A selection of T cell receptor beta chains follows, all from one sample in a study of T cells after posttransplantation cyclophosphamide. The assay was immunoSEQ multiplex PCR, and TCRdb's table has in-frame clones only and misses some. The sample was found to contain about 24,000 clones, and every one recurs. Specimen: PBMCs. The receptors were gathered from a woman aged 45-60 years in good health, CMV-negative, and a related stem cell transplant donor. CDR3s include the opening cysteine and the closing phenylalanine or tryptophan. Fields, in order: clone size, J gene, V gene, D gene, CDR3 protein, CDR3 DNA. The D gene is left open where the match is weak. Where a row states a size, it is once, few, many or the class of an expanded clone; other rows omit it.

many	TRBJ2-3	TRBV20-1	NA	CSAPSGNTQYF	TGCAGTGCTCCGTCGGGAAATACGCAGTATTTT
many	TRBJ1-4	TRBV27	NA	CASSFRGPDEKLFF	TGTGCCAGCAGTTTTAGAGGCCCCGATGAAAAACTGTTTTTT
many	TRBJ1-1	TRBV11-2	TRBD1	CASSPDRGTEAFF	TGTGCCAGCAGCCCGGACAGGGGGACTGAAGCTTTCTTT
many	TRBJ1-3	TRBV19	TRBD1	CASSISGTGPGNTIYF	TGTGCCAGTAGTATTTCCGGGACAGGGCCTGGAAACACCATATATTTT
many	TRBJ1-2	TRBV28	TRBD1	CASRRQGMGGYTF	TGTGCCAGCAGAAGACAGGGAATGGGTGGCTACACCTTC
many	TRBJ2-2	TRBV9	NA	CASSVRGKGTTGELFF	TGTGCCAGCAGCGTCCGGGGGAAAGGAACGACCGGGGAGCTGTTTTTT
many	TRBJ2-1	TRBV6-4	TRBD1	CASSDDWDRGFDEQFF	TGTGCCAGCAGTGACGATTGGGACAGGGGTTTTGATGAGCAGTTCTTC
many	TRBJ1-1	TRBV6-6	NA	CASSRDSTKAFF	TGTGCCAGCAGCCGCGACAGTACAAAAGCTTTCTTT
few	TRBJ2-7	TRBV13	TRBD2	CASSRGGSGGPSYEQYF	TGTGCCAGCAGCCGGGGCGGGAGCGGGGGGCCCTCCTACGAGCAGTACTTC
medium-sized	TRBJ1-4	TRBV5-1	NA	CASSLAGNEKLFF	TGCGCCAGCAGCTTGGCGGGAAATGAAAAACTGTTTTTT
many	TRBJ2-1	TRBV14	NA	CASSQVHYGFNEQFF	TGTGCCAGCAGCCAAGTCCACTACGGGTTCAATGAGCAGTTCTTC
many	TRBJ2-3	TRBV7-8	TRBD1	CASSRDRSTDTQYF	TGTGCCAGCAGCAGGGACAGAAGCACAGATACGCAGTATTTT
many	TRBJ1-3	TRBV7-2	TRBD1	CASSFSGTASGNTIYF	TGTGCCAGCAGCTTCTCCGGGACAGCCTCTGGAAACACCATATATTTT
many	TRBJ1-2	TRBV2	NA	CASSEAIRGYGYTF	TGTGCCAGCAGTGAAGCGATCCGGGGCTATGGCTACACCTTC
few	TRBJ2-3	TRBV7-2	TRBD2	CASSFSPGAAGVRSDTQYF	TGTGCCAGCAGCTTCTCCCCTGGGGCGGCGGGAGTTAGGTCAGATACGCAGTATTTT
many	TRBJ2-3	TRBV5-1	TRBD2	CASSLGTSGSTDTQYF	TGCGCCAGCAGCTTGGGGACTAGCGGGAGCACAGATACGCAGTATTTT
many	TRBJ2-5	TRBV7-3	NA	CASSLRGGGETQYF	TGTGCCAGCAGCTTAAGGGGGGGCGGAGAGACCCAGTACTTC
many	TRBJ2-2	TRBV6-1	NA	CASILRQNTGELFF	TGTGCCAGCATACTTCGACAGAACACCGGGGAGCTGTTTTTT
many	TRBJ1-1	TRBV6-1	TRBD1	CASTRGQQNTEAFF	TGTGCCAGCACCCGGGGACAGCAGAACACTGAAGCTTTCTTT
many	TRBJ2-1	TRBV7-8	NA	CASSLVAGLTYNEQFF	TGTGCCAGCAGCTTAGTCGCAGGACTTACCTACAATGAGCAGTTCTTC
many	TRBJ2-5	TRBV27	TRBD1	CASSFATGQIPETQYF	TGTGCCAGCAGTTTCGCGACAGGGCAAATCCCAGAGACCCAGTACTTC
many	TRBJ2-2	TRBV7-9	NA	CASSLRDRAGEAGELFF	TGTGCCAGCAGCTTAAGGGATCGGGCAGGGGAAGCCGGGGAGCTGTTTTTT
many	TRBJ2-3	TRBV5-4	TRBD2	CASSFGVAGGIDTQYF	TGTGCCAGCAGCTTTGGGGTAGCGGGGGGGATAGATACGCAGTATTTT
many	TRBJ2-3	TRBV7-2	TRBD2	CASSLVAGGPSDTQYF	TGTGCCAGCAGCTTAGTTGCGGGGGGGCCCTCAGATACGCAGTATTTT
many	TRBJ2-3	TRBV10-1	TRBD1	CASSEATGGSTDTQYF	TGCGCCAGCAGTGAGGCGACAGGGGGAAGCACAGATACGCAGTATTTT
many	TRBJ2-3	TRBV7-2	TRBD2	CASRRLWTSGVHTDTQYF	TGTGCCAGCAGGCGATTATGGACTAGCGGGGTGCACACAGATACGCAGTATTTT
NA	TRBJ2-7	TRBV7-2	NA	CASSLGPGAASYEQYF	TGTGCCAGCAGCTTAGGCCCAGGGGCCGCCTCCTACGAGCAGTACTTC
many	TRBJ1-1	TRBV5-4	NA	CASSLRVSGTEAFF	TGTGCCAGCAGCTTGCGGGTCTCGGGGACTGAAGCTTTCTTT
NA	TRBJ2-5	TRBV27	TRBD2	CASSFWGGKGPRETQYF	TGTGCCAGCAGTTTTTGGGGGGGGAAGGGACCAAGGGAGACCCAGTACTTC
many	TRBJ2-5	TRBV6-5	NA	CASRRDLKETQYF	TGTGCCAGCAGGCGGGACTTGAAAGAGACCCAGTACTTC
many	TRBJ2-7	TRBV18	TRBD1	CASSPGTGVYEQYF	TGTGCCAGCTCACCTGGGACAGGGGTGTACGAGCAGTACTTC
many	TRBJ2-3	TRBV10-3	NA	CAISGLDTQYF	TGTGCCATCAGTGGACTAGATACGCAGTATTTT
many	TRBJ1-1	TRBV5-1	NA	CASSSTELKAFF	TGCGCCAGCAGCTCTACCGAACTGAAAGCTTTCTTT
many	TRBJ1-3	TRBV7-6	NA	CASSLAAGTGNTIYF	TGTGCCAGCAGCTTAGCTGCAGGGACTGGAAACACCATATATTTT
few	TRBJ1-2	TRBV5-4	TRBD1	CASSQEIGRQGGYTF	TGCGCCAGCAGCCAAGAAATAGGCCGACAGGGCGGCTACACCTTC
many	TRBJ2-7	TRBV10-3	TRBD1	CAISEQGTVPYEQYF	TGTGCCATCAGCGAACAAGGGACAGTCCCCTACGAGCAGTACTTC
NA	TRBJ2-7	TRBV6-4	TRBD2	CASGYSGSTEQYF	TGTGCCAGCGGTTATAGCGGGAGCACCGAGCAGTACTTC
many	TRBJ2-3	TRBV28	TRBD1	CASTSGQGGDTQYF	TGTGCCAGCACCTCCGGACAGGGAGGAGATACGCAGTATTTT
many	TRBJ2-5	TRBV12-5	TRBD2	CASGLRGGLAGAKETQYF	TGTGCTAGTGGTTTGCGGGGAGGACTAGCGGGGGCCAAAGAGACCCAGTACTTC
many	TRBJ1-6	TRBV19	TRBD1	CASSVTGTGVDSPLHF	TGTGCCAGTAGTGTCACCGGGACAGGGGTAGACTCACCCCTCCACTTT
few	TRBJ2-5	TRBV19	TRBD1	CASSGQGVGETQYF	TGTGCCAGTAGTGGACAGGGGGTGGGAGAGACCCAGTACTTC
many	TRBJ1-2	TRBV9	NA	CASSVVDTPNYGYTF	TGTGCCAGCAGCGTAGTAGACACTCCTAACTATGGCTACACCTTC
many	TRBJ1-2	TRBV27	TRBD1	CAMRHRDRLNYGYTF	TGTGCCATGCGTCATCGGGACAGACTTAACTATGGCTACACCTTC
many	TRBJ1-2	TRBV4-3	NA	CASSEGLGLGGGYTF	TGCGCCAGCAGCGAAGGGTTAGGACTAGGGGGAGGCTACACCTTC
many	TRBJ1-1	TRBV27	NA	CASSLGRDAEAFF	TGTGCCAGCAGTTTAGGGAGGGACGCTGAAGCTTTCTTT
many	TRBJ2-7	TRBV7-2	TRBD1	CASSLVGDSQYEQYF	TGTGCCAGCAGCTTAGTAGGGGACAGCCAGTACGAGCAGTACTTC
many	TRBJ1-1	TRBV11-2	NA	CASSRARLLATEAFF	TGTGCCAGCAGCCGAGCTAGATTATTAGCGACTGAAGCTTTCTTT
many	TRBJ2-7	TRBV28	TRBD2	CASSLPYLAGGREQYF	TGTGCCAGCAGTTTACCGTACCTAGCGGGAGGGCGAGAGCAGTACTTC
many	TRBJ2-4	TRBV9	NA	CASSQEGAAANIQYF	TGTGCCAGCAGTCAGGAGGGGGCTGCTGCAAACATTCAGTACTTC
many	TRBJ1-1	TRBV4-2	TRBD1	CASGGPAPGQGSASTEAFF	TGTGCCAGCGGAGGGCCCGCCCCGGGACAGGGTTCGGCCAGCACTGAAGCTTTCTTT